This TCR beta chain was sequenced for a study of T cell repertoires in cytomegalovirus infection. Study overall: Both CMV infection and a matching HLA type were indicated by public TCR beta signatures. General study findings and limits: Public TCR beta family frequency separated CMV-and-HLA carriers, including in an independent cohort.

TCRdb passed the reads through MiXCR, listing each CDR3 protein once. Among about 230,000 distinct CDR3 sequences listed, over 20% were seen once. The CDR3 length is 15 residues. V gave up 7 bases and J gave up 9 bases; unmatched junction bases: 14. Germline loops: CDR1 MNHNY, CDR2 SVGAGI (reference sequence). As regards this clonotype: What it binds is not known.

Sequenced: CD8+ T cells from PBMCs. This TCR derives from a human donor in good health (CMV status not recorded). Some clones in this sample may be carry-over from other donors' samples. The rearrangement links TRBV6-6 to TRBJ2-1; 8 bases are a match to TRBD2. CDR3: CASTATGGERVEQFF. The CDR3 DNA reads TGTGCCAGCACCGCAACGGGGGGGGAGAGGGTTGAGCAGTTCTTC.